The 18 T cell receptor beta chains given below trace back to one sample, sequenced in a study of response to subunit inactivated influenza vaccine. TCRdb reanalysed the RT-PCR reads using MiXCR and keeps one entry per CDR3 protein. The data hold under 850,000 distinct CDR3 sequences, with roughly 18% observed a single time. Sequencing used PBMCs from blood, obtained roughly 5 days after vaccination. These receptor sequences come from a man aged 45 to 65 who received an inactivated influenza vaccine.

This clonotype appeared a few times. The chain joins TRBV7-2 to TRBJ1-1, with D possibly matching TRBD1 (5 bases). The CDR3 is 12 residues long. Deletions cut 2 bases from V and 11 bases from J, with 12 bases between. In germline, CDR1 is SGHTA, CDR2 FQGNSA. The CDR3 sequence: CASSLQGDLAFF. The CDR3 bases are TGTGCCAGCAGCTTACAGGGAGACCTTGCTTTCTTT. The entire variable domain, with the rest obtained from reference TRBV7-2 and TRBJ1-1, is as follows: GAGVSQSPSNKVTEKGKDVELRCDPISGHTALYWYRQSLGQGLEFLIYFQGNSAPDKSGLPSDRFSAERTGGSVSTLTIQRTQQEDSAVYLCASSLQGDLAFFGQGTRLTVV.

The chain has TRBV7-9 and TRBJ2-1; D remains unclear. V lost 1 base, J lost 0 bases, and 10 bases lay in between. CDR3 length: 16 residues. The germline V gene encodes CDR1 SEHNR and CDR2 FQNEAQ (reference sequence). CDR3: CASSLGLGRSYNEQFF. The CDR3 coding sequence is TGTGCCAGCAGCTTAGGCCTAGGGCGCTCCTACAATGAGCAGTTCTTC.

This clonotype was seen a handful of times. CDR3 bases: TGTGCCAGCAGTTCGACAAACGGACAGGGAGGCGAGACCCAGTACTTC. It translates to CASSSTNGQGGETQYF. This sequence joins TRBV28 and TRBJ2-5; 8 bases align to TRBD1. The CDR3 totals 16 residues. V shed 4 bases, J shed 5 bases, and the junction held 12 bases outside the gene matches. Germline values: CDR1 MDHEN, CDR2 SYDVKM.

The chain combines TRBV9 with TRBJ2-1; D unresolved. The CDR3 is 14 residues long. Trimming cost V 0 bases and J 7 bases, with 11 bases left between them. Germline CDR1 SGDLS, CDR2 YYNGEE. The CDR3 protein is CASSVAAQLNEQFF. The CDR3, as DNA: TGTGCCAGCAGCGTAGCGGCCCAGTTAAATGAGCAGTTCTTC.

This clonotype showed up just once. The CDR3 nucleotides read TGTGCCAGCAGCGTTGGGACCGCTGGCCTTTACGAGCAGTACTTC. Amino acids: CASSVGTAGLYEQYF. V is TRBV9 and J is TRBJ2-7; D is possibly TRBD1 or TRBD2 (5 bases each). Per germline, CDR1 SGDLS and CDR2 YYNGEE. V lost 2 bases to trimming and J lost 4 bases, with 16 bases between them. The CDR3 covers 15 residues. Looking up the rest from reference TRBV9 and TRBJ2-7 gives the full variable domain: DSGVTQTPKHLITATGQRVTLRCSPRSGDLSVYWYQQSLDQGLQFLIQYYNGEERAKGNILERFSAQQFPDLHSELNLSSLELGDSALYFCASSVGTAGLYEQYFGPGTRLTVT.

CDR3 amino acids: CASSHPQGGNEQFF. The CDR3 coding sequence is TGTGCCAGCAGCCATCCGCAGGGGGGCAATGAGCAGTTCTTC. The chain has TRBV7-9 and TRBJ2-1, with a tentative D call TRBD1 (7 bases). Trimming left V 5 bases short and J 6 bases short, with 14 bases between. This CDR3 has 14 amino acids. Germline V CDR1 and CDR2: SEHNR, FQNEAQ (reference sequence).

The V and J genes are TRBV6-2 or TRBV6-3 and TRBJ2-5; the match to TRBD2 covers 8 bases. The germline V gene has CDR1 MNHEY and CDR2 SVGEGT. CDR3 length: 13 amino acids. Trimming at V came to 5 bases and at J to 5 bases, leaving 4 bases not matched to a gene. The CDR3 spells CASSAGLVETQYF. For the CDR3, the DNA is TGTGCCAGCAGTGCGGGACTAGTTGAGACCCAGTACTTC.

The V and J genes are TRBV20-1 and TRBJ2-7, with 9 bases aligning to TRBD2. The CDR3 consists of 13 residues. V gave up 5 bases and J gave up 6 bases; unmatched junction bases: 8. Germline V CDR1 and CDR2: DFQATT, SNEGSKA (reference sequence). The CDR3 DNA reads as TGCAGTGCTGGGACTAGCCTTTCGGGCGAGCAGTACTTC. It is translated as CSAGTSLSGEQYF.

The V and J genes are TRBV20-1 and TRBJ1-2; 9 bases match TRBD1. Germline V gives CDR1 DFQATT, CDR2 SNEGSKA (reference sequence). With 5 bases clipped from V and 5 bases from J, the junction kept 6 bases outside the gene matches. The length of the CDR3 is 13 residues. The chain's CDR3 is CSAEDRGDYGYTF. DNA for the CDR3: TGCAGTGCTGAGGACAGGGGCGATTATGGCTACACCTTC.

This clonotype was found a few times. The chain recombines TRBV7-2 with TRBJ2-7, with 8 nucleotides matching TRBD1. Germline values: CDR1 SGHTA, CDR2 FQGNSA. With 5 bases clipped from V and 2 bases from J, the junction kept 8 bases outside the gene matches. The CDR3 length is 15 residues. CDR3 nucleotides: TGTGCCAGCAGCCAAACCGGGACAGGTCCCTACGAGCAGTACTTC. Its protein is CASSQTGTGPYEQYF.

The genes are TRBV4-1 and TRBJ2-7; 7 positions agree with TRBD2. Unmatched junction bases numbered 3, after V lost 1 base and J lost 6 bases. CDR3 length: 13 residues. Germline V lookup: CDR1 MGHRA, CDR2 YSYEKL. The DNA for the CDR3 is TGCGCCAGCAGCCAAGGAAGCGGGGTCGAGCAGTACTTC. Protein: CASSQGSGVEQYF.

This clonotype was counted between two and nine times. The genes are TRBV11-2 and TRBJ2-3; 10 bases are shared with TRBD2. The junction had 8 bases not matched to a gene; V was cut back by 2 bases and J by 12 bases. Germline V gives CDR1 SGHAT, CDR2 FQNNGV. The CDR3 contains 14 residues. This CDR3 is CASSLLASGGLQYF. The CDR3 DNA follows: TGTGCCAGCAGCTTATTGGCTAGCGGGGGACTACAGTATTTT.

This clonotype was observed a few times. The chain combines TRBV7-2 with TRBJ2-5, with 11 bases fitting TRBD2. Unmatched junction bases numbered 6, after V lost 3 bases and J lost 3 bases. This CDR3 region has 16 residues. CDR1 and CDR2 (germline): SGHTA, FQGNSA. CDR3 protein: CASSFMVLAGEETQYF. The CDR3 nucleotides read TGTGCCAGCAGCTTTATGGTACTAGCGGGAGAAGAGACCCAGTACTTC.

The chain uses TRBV6-5 and TRBJ2-7; D possibly matches TRBD1 or TRBD2 (6 bases each). CDR1 and CDR2 (germline): MNHEY, SVGAGI. The CDR3 has 16 amino acids. V was cut by 0 bases and J by 0 bases, with 12 bases left in between. For the CDR3, the DNA is TGTGCCAGCAGTTACTCGGAACAGGGAGGCTCCTACGAGCAGTACTTC. Residues: CASSYSEQGGSYEQYF.

In its sample, this clonotype was seen a few times. The chain joins TRBV2 to TRBJ1-2, with TRBD1 as a possible D gene (5 bases). The CDR3 has 14 residues. Trimming pared 6 bases from V and 8 bases from J, leaving 19 bases between. CDR1 and CDR2 from the germline V gene are SNHLY and FYNNEI. This CDR3 reads CASSMGRAGGGYTF. Written as DNA, the CDR3 is TGTGCCAGCAGCATGGGACGGGCAGGAGGAGGCTACACCTTC.

This clonotype was detected only a few times. The chain couples TRBV4-3 to TRBJ2-1; D is perhaps TRBD1 or TRBD2 (5 bases each). The CDR3 is made up of 18 amino acids. V was shortened by 0 bases and J by 5 bases, with 20 bases between the two germline ends. Germline assignment: CDR1 LGHNA and CDR2 YSLEER. The CDR3 loop reads CASSQDFFWDGAHNEQFF. CDR3 DNA sequence: TGCGCCAGCAGCCAAGATTTTTTTTGGGACGGGGCGCACAATGAGCAGTTCTTC.

The chain uses TRBV6-2 or TRBV6-3 and TRBJ1-5, with D perhaps matching TRBD1 (6 bases). The CDR3 extends over 13 amino acids. Per germline, CDR1 MNHEY and CDR2 SVGEGT. V lost 5 bases and J 4 bases, leaving 9 bases between the germline ends. CDR3 loop: CASSNTGNQPQHF. The CDR3 nucleotides read TGTGCCAGCAGTAATACAGGGAATCAGCCCCAGCATTTT.

The rearrangement links TRBV20-1 to TRBJ1-1, with D hard to call. The CDR3 is 16 amino acids. Germline CDR1 reads DFQATT; CDR2 reads SNEGSKA (reference sequence). Trimming took 0 bases from V and 1 from J, leaving 15 bases between them. The CDR3 bases are TGCAGTGCTAGAGATCTCGGGCAATGGGAGAACACTGAAGCTTTCTTT. Its protein product is CSARDLGQWENTEAFF.